The entry below describes one TCR beta chain. The antigen remains undetermined. CDR3 length equals 15 residues. Between the trimmed V and J ends, which lost 6 bases and 5 bases, there was a span of 19 bases. From germline, CDR1 is MNHNS and CDR2 SASEGT. Sequencing was performed with immunoSEQ multiplex PCR; in TCRdb, only in-frame clones are kept and a portion is missing. The repertoire holds tens of thousands of clones, with less than 90% as singletons. The sample belongs to a study of T cell therapy after organ transplantation. About the study: After therapy, patients were monitored for around 28 weeks. CMV-specific T cells, median 1.92 x 10^8, were given as 2 to 6 intravenous infusions.

Whole-study results and caveats: CD8 clonality fold change after therapy inversely tracked pretherapy clonality. Both transferred clonotypes and endogenous ones absent from products apparently reconstituted.

This sample's time point: 20-29 weeks after completion of therapy. The chain has TRBV6-1 and TRBJ2-5, with a tentative D call TRBD1 (6 bases). Sequencing used CD8+ T cells from blood, obtained after autologous CMV-specific T cell therapy. This TCR came from a human patient who had received a solid organ transplant and had CMV disease. Some T cells may possibly be graft donor cells. CDR3 in DNA: TGTGCCAGCAGGGAAACCGACAGGTCGGGGGAGACCCAGTACTTC. The encoded protein is CASRETDRSGETQYF.